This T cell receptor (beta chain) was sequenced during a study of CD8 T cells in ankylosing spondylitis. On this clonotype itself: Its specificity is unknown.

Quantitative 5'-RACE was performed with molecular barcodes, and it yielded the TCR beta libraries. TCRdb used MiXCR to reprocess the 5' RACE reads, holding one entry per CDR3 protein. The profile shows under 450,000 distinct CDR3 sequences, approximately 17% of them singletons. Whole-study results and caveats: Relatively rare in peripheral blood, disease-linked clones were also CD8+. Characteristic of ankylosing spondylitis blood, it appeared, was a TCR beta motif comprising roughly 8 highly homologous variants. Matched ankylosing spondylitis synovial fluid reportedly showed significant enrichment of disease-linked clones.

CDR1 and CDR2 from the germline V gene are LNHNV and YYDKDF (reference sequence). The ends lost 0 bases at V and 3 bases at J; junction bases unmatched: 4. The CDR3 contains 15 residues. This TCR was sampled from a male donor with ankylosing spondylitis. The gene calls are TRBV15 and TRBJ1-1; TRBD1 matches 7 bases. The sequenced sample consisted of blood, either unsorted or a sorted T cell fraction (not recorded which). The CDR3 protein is CATSRESGGYTEAFF. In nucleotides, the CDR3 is TGTGCCACCAGCAGAGAGTCAGGGGGGTACACTGAAGCTTTCTTT.